This T cell receptor (beta chain) was identified during a study of blood T cell repertoires in COVID-19. Study in general: Samples of COVID-19 (acute and convalescent) were obtained from the United States, Italy and Spain.

Authors' data handling: Estimated nucleated cell counts came from reference gene primer amplification. Method: immunoSEQ multiplex PCR; TCRdb's copy keeps in-frame clones and lacks some. That table supplies the V and J calls and clone size; D and trimming were determined from the DNA. The repertoire includes about 97,000 clones, approximately 82% of them detected once, and about 9.4% sits in the top ten. V lost 0 bases, J lost 8 bases, and 5 bases stayed unmatched. Per the germline V gene, CDR1 is LGHNA and CDR2 is YSLEER. CDR3 length equals 15 residues. Sequencing was done on a sample of peripheral blood. The V call is TRBV4-3, the J call TRBJ1-2; TRBD1 agrees at 11 bases. The TCR comes from a man aged 65 to 79 with acute or convalescent COVID-19. Here the CDR3 DNA reads TGCGCCAGCAGCCAAGACCCGGGACAGGGGGAAGGCTACACCTTC. It specifies CASSQDPGQGEGYTF.